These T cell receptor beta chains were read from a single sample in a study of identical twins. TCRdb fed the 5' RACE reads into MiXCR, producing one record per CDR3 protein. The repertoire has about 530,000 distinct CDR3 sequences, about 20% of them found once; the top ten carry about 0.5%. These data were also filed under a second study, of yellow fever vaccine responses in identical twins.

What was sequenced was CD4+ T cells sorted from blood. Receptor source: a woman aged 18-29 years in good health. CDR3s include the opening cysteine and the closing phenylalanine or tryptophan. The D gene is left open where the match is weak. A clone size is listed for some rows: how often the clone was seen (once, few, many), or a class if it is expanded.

CDR3nt: TGTGCCACCAGCAACACCCCACAGGGGAACTATGGCTACACCTTC
CDR3aa: CATSNTPQGNYGYTF
j_gene: TRBJ1-2
v_gene: TRBV15
d_gene: TRBD1
abundance: few

CDR3nt: TGTGCCAGCAGCACACCTTCTGACGGTGAGCAGTTCTTC
CDR3aa: CASSTPSDGEQFF
j_gene: TRBJ2-1
v_gene: TRBV28
d_gene: NA
abundance: NA

CDR3nt: TGTGCCAGCAGCCAACAGGGGGCGGGGGGTAAGGAGCAGTTCTTC
CDR3aa: CASSQQGAGGKEQFF
j_gene: TRBJ2-1
v_gene: TRBV3-1
d_gene: NA
abundance: few

CDR3nt: TGTGCCAGCAGTTATAAACCGAGGGGTGAGCAGTTCTTC
CDR3aa: CASSYKPRGEQFF
j_gene: TRBJ2-1
v_gene: TRBV6-5
d_gene: NA
abundance: once

CDR3nt: TGCAGTGCTGTAGTCCCTGGGACTAGAGGCAATGAGCAGTTCTTC
CDR3aa: CSAVVPGTRGNEQFF
j_gene: TRBJ2-1
v_gene: TRBV20-1
d_gene: TRBD2
abundance: NA

CDR3nt: TGTGCCATCAGTGAGTCGGCAGTCAAAAACATTCAGTACTTC
CDR3aa: CAISESAVKNIQYF
j_gene: TRBJ2-4
v_gene: TRBV10-3
d_gene: NA
abundance: NA

CDR3nt: TGCAGTGCTAGAGCCACTTACAATGAGCAGTTCTTC
CDR3aa: CSARATYNEQFF
j_gene: TRBJ2-1
v_gene: TRBV20-1
d_gene: NA
abundance: once

CDR3nt: TGTGCCAGCAGTGACAAGGGGGGCAGGGACAATGAGCAGTTCTTC
CDR3aa: CASSDKGGRDNEQFF
j_gene: TRBJ2-1
v_gene: TRBV2
d_gene: NA
abundance: NA

CDR3nt: TGTGCCAGCAGACCTAGGGACAAGATGAACACTGAAGCTTTCTTT
CDR3aa: CASRPRDKMNTEAFF
j_gene: TRBJ1-1
v_gene: TRBV6-6
d_gene: NA
abundance: few

CDR3nt: TGTGCCAGCAGTTTCCAAGGGGCCGGAGGCGATACGCAGTATTTT
CDR3aa: CASSFQGAGGDTQYF
j_gene: TRBJ2-3
v_gene: TRBV6-5
d_gene: NA
abundance: few

CDR3nt: TGTGCCAGCTCTCTCTGGGACGGGAAGAACACTGAAGCTTTCTTT
CDR3aa: CASSLWDGKNTEAFF
j_gene: TRBJ1-1
v_gene: TRBV18
d_gene: NA
abundance: NA

CDR3nt: TGTGCCAGCAGTCAAATGACCGAGACCCAGTACTTC
CDR3aa: CASSQMTETQYF
j_gene: TRBJ2-5
v_gene: TRBV12-3/TRBV12-4
d_gene: NA
abundance: NA

CDR3nt: TGTGCCAGCAGCTTGGGACAGGGATCACCCCTCCACTTT
CDR3aa: CASSLGQGSPLHF
j_gene: TRBJ1-6
v_gene: TRBV7-8
d_gene: TRBD1
abundance: NA

CDR3nt: TGTGCCAGCAGCCCGGATGAGGTTAGCGGGTACGAGCAGTACTTC
CDR3aa: CASSPDEVSGYEQYF
j_gene: TRBJ2-7
v_gene: TRBV7-2
d_gene: TRBD2
abundance: NA

CDR3nt: TGTGCCAGCAGTTTACTATCGGGATATACCTACGAGCAGTACTTC
CDR3aa: CASSLLSGYTYEQYF
j_gene: TRBJ2-7
v_gene: TRBV12-3/TRBV12-4
d_gene: NA
abundance: NA

CDR3nt: TGCGCCAGCAGCTTGTTAACTAGCGGGAGGACAGATACGCAGTATTTT
CDR3aa: CASSLLTSGRTDTQYF
j_gene: TRBJ2-3
v_gene: TRBV5-1
d_gene: TRBD2
abundance: few

CDR3nt: TGTGCCACCAGTGACCCAGGACTAGACCGTTCCAATGAGCAGTTCTTC
CDR3aa: CATSDPGLDRSNEQFF
j_gene: TRBJ2-1
v_gene: TRBV24-1
d_gene: TRBD2
abundance: few

CDR3nt: TGTGCCAGCAGTTCCCAGGGTATTTATAATTCACCCCTCCACTTT
CDR3aa: CASSSQGIYNSPLHF
j_gene: TRBJ1-6
v_gene: TRBV12-3/TRBV12-4
d_gene: NA
abundance: many

CDR3nt: TGCAGTGCTAGGTCGCGCCTCAAGACTGAAGCTTTCTTT
CDR3aa: CSARSRLKTEAFF
j_gene: TRBJ1-1
v_gene: TRBV20-1
d_gene: NA
abundance: NA